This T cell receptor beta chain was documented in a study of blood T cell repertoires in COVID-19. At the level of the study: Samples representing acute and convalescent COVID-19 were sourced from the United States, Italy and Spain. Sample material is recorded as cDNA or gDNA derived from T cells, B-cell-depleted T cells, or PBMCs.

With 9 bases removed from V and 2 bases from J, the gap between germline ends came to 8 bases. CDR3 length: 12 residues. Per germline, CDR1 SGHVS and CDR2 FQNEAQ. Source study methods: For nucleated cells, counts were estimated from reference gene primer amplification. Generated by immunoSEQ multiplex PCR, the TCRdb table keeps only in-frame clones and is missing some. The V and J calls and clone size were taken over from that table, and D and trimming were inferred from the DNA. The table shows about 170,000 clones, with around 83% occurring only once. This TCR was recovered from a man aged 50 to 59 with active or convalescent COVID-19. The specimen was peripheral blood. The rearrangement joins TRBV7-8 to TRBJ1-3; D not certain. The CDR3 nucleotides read TGTGCCAGTTCGATAGCTGGAAACACCATATATTTT. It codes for CASSIAGNTIYF.